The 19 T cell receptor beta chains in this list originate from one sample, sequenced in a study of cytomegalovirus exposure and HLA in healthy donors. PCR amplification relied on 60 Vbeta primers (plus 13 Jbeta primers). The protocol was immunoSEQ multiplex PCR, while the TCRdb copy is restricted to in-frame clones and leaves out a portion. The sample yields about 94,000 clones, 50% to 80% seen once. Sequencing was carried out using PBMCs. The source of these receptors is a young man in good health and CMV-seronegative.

CDR3 DNA sequence: TGTGCCAGCAGCTTAGACAGGGTGAATGGCTACACCTTC. Its translation: CASSLDRVNGYTF. The chain carries TRBV7-8 and TRBJ1-2; tentatively, D is TRBD1 (6 bases). Germline loops: CDR1 SGHVS, CDR2 FQNEAQ. CDR3 length: 13 amino acids. The V gene lost 1 base and the J gene lost 6 bases, with 9 bases spanning the gap.

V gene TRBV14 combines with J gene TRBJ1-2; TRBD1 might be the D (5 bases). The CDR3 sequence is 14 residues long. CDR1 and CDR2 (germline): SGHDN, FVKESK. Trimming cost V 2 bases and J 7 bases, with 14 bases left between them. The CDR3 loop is CASSQYAGNPGYTF. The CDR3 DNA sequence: TGTGCCAGCAGCCAATACGCAGGGAACCCTGGCTACACCTTC.

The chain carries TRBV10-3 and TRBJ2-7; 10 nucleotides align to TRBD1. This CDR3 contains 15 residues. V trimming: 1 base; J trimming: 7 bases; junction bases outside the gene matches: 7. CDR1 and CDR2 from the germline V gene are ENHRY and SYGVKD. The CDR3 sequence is CAISEYRTGGGEQYF. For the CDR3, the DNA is TGTGCCATCAGTGAGTACAGGACAGGGGGTGGGGAGCAGTACTTC.

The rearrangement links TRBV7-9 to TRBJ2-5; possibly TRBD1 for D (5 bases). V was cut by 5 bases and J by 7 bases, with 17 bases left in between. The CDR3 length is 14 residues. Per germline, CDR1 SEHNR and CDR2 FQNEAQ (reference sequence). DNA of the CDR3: TGTGCCAGCAGCCCCGGAAGTCTGGGGCGGACCCAGTACTTC. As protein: CASSPGSLGRTQYF. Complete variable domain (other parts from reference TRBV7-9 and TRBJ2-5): DTGVSQNPRHKITKRGQNVTFRCDPISEHNRLYWYRQTLGQGPEFLTYFQNEAQLEKSRLLSDRFSAERPKGSFSTLEIQRTEQGDSAMYLCASSPGSLGRTQYFGPGTRLLVL.

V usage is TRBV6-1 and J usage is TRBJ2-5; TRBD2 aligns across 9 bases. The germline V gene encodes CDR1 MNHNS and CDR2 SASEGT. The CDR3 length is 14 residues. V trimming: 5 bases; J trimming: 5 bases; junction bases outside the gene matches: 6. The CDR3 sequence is CASSLSGGQETQYF. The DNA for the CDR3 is TGTGCCAGCAGTCTCAGCGGGGGGCAGGAGACCCAGTACTTC.

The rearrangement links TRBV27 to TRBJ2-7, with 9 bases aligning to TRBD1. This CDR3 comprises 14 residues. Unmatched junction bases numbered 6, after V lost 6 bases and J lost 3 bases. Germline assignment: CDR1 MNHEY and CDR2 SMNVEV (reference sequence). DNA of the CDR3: TGTGCCAGCAGAACAGGGGGCGAACGCTACGAGCAGTACTTC. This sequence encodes CASRTGGERYEQYF.

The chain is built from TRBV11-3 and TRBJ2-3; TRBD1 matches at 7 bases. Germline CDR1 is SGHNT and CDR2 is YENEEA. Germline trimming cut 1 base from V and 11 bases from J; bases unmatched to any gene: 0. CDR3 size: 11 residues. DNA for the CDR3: TGTGCCAGCAGCTTAGGGGACAGGCAGTATTTT. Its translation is CASSLGDRQYF.

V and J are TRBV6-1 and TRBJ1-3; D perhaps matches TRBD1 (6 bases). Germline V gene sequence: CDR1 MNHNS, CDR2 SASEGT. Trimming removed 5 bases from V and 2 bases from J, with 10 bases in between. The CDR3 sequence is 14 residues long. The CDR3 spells CASSPTGTGNTIYF. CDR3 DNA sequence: TGTGCCAGCAGTCCTACAGGGACTGGAAACACCATATATTTT.

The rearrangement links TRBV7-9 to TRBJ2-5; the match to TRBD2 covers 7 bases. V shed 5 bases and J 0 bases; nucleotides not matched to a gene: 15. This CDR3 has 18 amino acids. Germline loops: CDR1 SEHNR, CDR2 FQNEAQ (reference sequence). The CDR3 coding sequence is TGTGCCAGCAGCCGAGGCGGGCTAGCGGAATTGTACCAAGAGACCCAGTACTTC. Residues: CASSRGGLAELYQETQYF.

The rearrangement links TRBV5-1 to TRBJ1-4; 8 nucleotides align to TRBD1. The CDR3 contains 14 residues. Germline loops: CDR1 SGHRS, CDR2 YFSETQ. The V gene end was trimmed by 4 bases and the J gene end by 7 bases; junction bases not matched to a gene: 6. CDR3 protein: CASSRRDRSEKLFF. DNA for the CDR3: TGCGCCAGCAGCCGCCGGGACAGGTCTGAAAAACTGTTTTTT.

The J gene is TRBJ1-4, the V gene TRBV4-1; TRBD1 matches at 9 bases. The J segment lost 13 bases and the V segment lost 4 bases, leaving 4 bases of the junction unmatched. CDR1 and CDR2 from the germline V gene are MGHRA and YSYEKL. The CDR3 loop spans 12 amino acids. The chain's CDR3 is CASSLPGQGLFF. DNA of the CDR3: TGCGCCAGCAGCCTTCCGGGACAGGGACTGTTTTTT.

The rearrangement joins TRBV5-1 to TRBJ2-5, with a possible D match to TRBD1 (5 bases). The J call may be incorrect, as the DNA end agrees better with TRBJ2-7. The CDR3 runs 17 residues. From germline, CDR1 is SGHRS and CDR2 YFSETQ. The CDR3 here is CASSLNRVYGQGYEQYF. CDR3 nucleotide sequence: TGCGCCAGCAGCTTGAATAGAGTGTATGGGCAGGGCTACGAGCAGTACTTC.

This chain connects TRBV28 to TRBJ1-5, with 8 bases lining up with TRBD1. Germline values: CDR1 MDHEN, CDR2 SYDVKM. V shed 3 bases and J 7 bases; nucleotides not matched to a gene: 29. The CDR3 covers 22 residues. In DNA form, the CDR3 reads TGTGCCAGCAGTTTGCGAAGGGAGGGCTGGGGAGATGGGTCAGGGGGCGCGCAGCCCCAGCATTTT. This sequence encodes CASSLRREGWGDGSGGAQPQHF.

For the CDR3, the DNA is TGTGCCAGCAGCGCTAGCGGGGGACCCTACGAGCAGTACTTC. Residues: CASSASGGPYEQYF. This chain links TRBV9 with TRBJ2-7; 10 nucleotides line up with TRBD2. The V and J ends lost 3 bases and 2 bases, in that order; junction bases with no gene match: 2. The CDR3 runs 14 residues. Germline lookup yields CDR1 SGDLS and CDR2 YYNGEE.

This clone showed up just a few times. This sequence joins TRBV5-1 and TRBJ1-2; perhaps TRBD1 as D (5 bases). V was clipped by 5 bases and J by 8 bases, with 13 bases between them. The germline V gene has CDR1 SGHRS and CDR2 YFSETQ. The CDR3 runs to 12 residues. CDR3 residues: CASRSGSGGYTF. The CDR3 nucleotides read TGCGCCAGCAGATCAGGGTCGGGCGGCTACACCTTC.

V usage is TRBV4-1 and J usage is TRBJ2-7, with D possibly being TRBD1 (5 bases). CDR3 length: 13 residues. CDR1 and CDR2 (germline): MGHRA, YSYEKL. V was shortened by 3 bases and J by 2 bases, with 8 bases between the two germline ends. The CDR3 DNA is TGCGCCAGCAGCCACAGGGCTACCTACGAGCAGTACTTC. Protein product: CASSHRATYEQYF.

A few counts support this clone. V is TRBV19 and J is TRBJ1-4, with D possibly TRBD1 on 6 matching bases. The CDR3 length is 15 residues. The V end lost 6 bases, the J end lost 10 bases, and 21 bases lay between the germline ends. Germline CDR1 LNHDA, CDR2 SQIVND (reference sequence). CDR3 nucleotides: TGTGCCAGTAGAACATCGAGCGGGGGGCATGGAAAACTGTTTTTT. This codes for CASRTSSGGHGKLFF. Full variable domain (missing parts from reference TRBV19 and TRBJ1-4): DGGITQSPKYLFRKEGQNVTLSCEQNLNHDAMYWYRQDPGQGLRLIYYSQIVNDFQKGDIAEGYSVSREKKESFPLTVTSAQKNPTAFYLCASRTSSGGHGKLFFGSGTQLSVL.

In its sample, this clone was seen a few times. The CDR3 is CASIYPGGSGNNEQFF. The DNA of the CDR3 is TGTGCCAGCATCTACCCAGGTGGTAGCGGAAACAATGAGCAGTTCTTC. The J gene is TRBJ2-1, the V gene TRBV28; tentative D call: TRBD2 (6 bases). This CDR3 region has 16 residues. CDR1 is MDHEN and CDR2 is SYDVKM in the germline V gene. V was cut by 7 bases and J by 5 bases, with 21 bases left in between.

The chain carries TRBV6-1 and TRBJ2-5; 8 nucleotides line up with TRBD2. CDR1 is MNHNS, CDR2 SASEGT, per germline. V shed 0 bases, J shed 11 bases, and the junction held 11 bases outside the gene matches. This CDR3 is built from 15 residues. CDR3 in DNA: TGTGCCAGCAGTGAAGCCATCGGACCCGGGGGGGAGCAGTACTTC. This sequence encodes CASSEAIGPGGEQYF.